The 11 T cell receptor beta chains in this list originate from one sample, sequenced in a study of T cell repertoires in cytomegalovirus infection. One entry per CDR3 protein, called by TCRdb with MiXCR from the reads. The sample includes about 830,000 distinct CDR3 sequences, less than 35% seen only once; the top ten take roughly 12%. These receptors have no known antigen. Sequenced here: cultured CD8+ T cells from PBMCs, sampled from culture after CMV antigen stimulation. The receptors were sampled from a human donor in good health (CMV status not recorded). Some clones in this sample may be carry-over from other donors' samples.

About this clonotype itself: Being one base from a much bigger clone, this may be a read error. The rearrangement links TRBV12-3 or TRBV12-4 to TRBJ2-1; D not certain. This CDR3 is built from 16 residues. The CDR3 DNA is TGTGCCAGCAGTTTAGGTCCAGGCCGCTCCTGCAATGAGCAGTTCTTC. Translating gives CASSLGPGRSCNEQFF.

The gene calls are TRBV4-1 and TRBJ1-5; maybe TRBD1 (6 bases). Trimming removed 0 bases from V and 3 bases from J, with 12 bases in between. The V gene's germline CDR1 is MGHRA and CDR2 YSYEKL. The CDR3 contains 16 residues. The CDR3 here is CASSQEHTGINQPQHF. The DNA of the CDR3 is TGCGCCAGCAGCCAAGAGCATACAGGGATCAATCAGCCCCAGCATTTT.

By share of the sample, this clonotype is medium-sized (0.01 to 0.1%). The chain carries TRBV7-8 and TRBJ1-3; D might be TRBD1 (6 bases). The CDR3 has 17 amino acids. Germline loops: CDR1 SGHVS, CDR2 FQNEAQ. Deletions cut 5 bases from V and 0 bases from J, with 17 bases between. The CDR3 coding sequence is TGTGCCAGCAGCACAGACAGGATTTTGGTCTCTGGAAACACCATATATTTT. It translates to CASSTDRILVSGNTIYF.

This clonotype was counted only a few times. The V gene is TRBV6-5, the J gene TRBJ1-1; a weak D match, TRBD1 (5 bases). Deletions cut 2 bases from V and 7 bases from J, with 14 bases between. The CDR3 extends over 14 amino acids. CDR1 is MNHEY and CDR2 is SVGAGI in the germline V gene. CDR3 region: CASSYRGLFREAFF. In nucleotides, the CDR3 is TGTGCCAGCAGTTACAGGGGCCTTTTCCGTGAAGCTTTCTTT.

There are many counts of this clonotype. CDR3 protein: CASSLGQGPPFYEQYV. The CDR3 DNA follows: TGTGCCAGCAGCTTAGGACAGGGCCCGCCTTTTTACGAGCAGTACGTC. J is TRBJ2-7 and V is TRBV7-2; 7 positions match TRBD1. Germline assignment: CDR1 SGHTA and CDR2 FQGNSA. This CDR3 region has 16 residues. With 1 base clipped from V and 4 bases from J, the junction kept 10 bases outside the gene matches.

V usage is TRBV20-1 and J usage is TRBJ2-2; unclear D gene. Germline values: CDR1 DFQATT, CDR2 SNEGSKA (reference sequence). The CDR3 length is 13 residues. V was pared by 5 bases and J by 2 bases, with 9 bases between. The CDR3 DNA is TGCAGTGCTGTGGACGACAACACCGGGGAGCTGTTTTTT. Residues: CSAVDDNTGELFF.

This clonotype was detected only once. The chain is built from TRBV9 and TRBJ2-2, with 10 bases lining up with TRBD2. This CDR3 is 17 amino acids long. The V gene end was trimmed by 0 bases and the J gene end by 1 base; junction bases not matched to a gene: 3. CDR1 is SGDLS, CDR2 YYNGEE, per germline. CDR3 protein: CASSVGRLAGNTGELFF. The CDR3 DNA reads TGTGCCAGCAGCGTAGGTCGACTAGCGGGGAACACCGGGGAGCTGTTTTTT. Drawing the rest from reference TRBV9 and TRBJ2-2, the complete variable domain is DSGVTQTPKHLITATGQRVTLRCSPRSGDLSVYWYQQSLDQGLQFLIQYYNGEERAKGNILERFSAQQFPDLHSELNLSSLELGDSALYFCASSVGRLAGNTGELFFGEGSRLTVL.

As for this clonotype: One end of the junction varies from germline; a read error may be responsible. The rearrangement links TRBV7-7 to TRBJ2-3; D possibly corresponds to TRBD1 (6 bases). The CDR3 has 15 residues. The V gene's germline CDR1 is SSHAT and CDR2 FNYEAQ (reference sequence). The CDR3 protein is CASSLAPGQTDTQYF. DNA for the CDR3: TGTGCTAGCAGCTTAGCCCCGGGACAAACAGATACGCAGTATTTT.

This clonotype was picked up a small number of times. The chain has TRBV6-6 and TRBJ2-2; D is perhaps TRBD1 (5 bases). Germline V lookup: CDR1 MNHNY, CDR2 SVGAGI (reference sequence). The length of the CDR3 is 15 residues. Trimming cost V 2 bases and J 5 bases, with 12 bases left between them. Here the CDR3 DNA reads TGTGCCAGCAGTTACGGGCAGGGTTGGACCGGGGAGCTGTTTTTT. Amino acid sequence: CASSYGQGWTGELFF.

Comment on this clonotype: A much larger clone lies one base from this, so it may be a read error. The chain recombines TRBV7-8 with TRBJ1-3; D uncertain. Germline values: CDR1 SGHVS, CDR2 FQNEAQ. The ends were cut back, 10 bases at V and 1 base at J, with 14 bases in the middle. CDR3 length: 14 amino acids. Here the CDR3 reads CANNPVESGNTIYF. CDR3 nucleotides: TGTGCCAACAACCCCGTGGAATCTGGAAACACCATATATTTT. The full variable domain, its missing parts supplied by reference TRBV7-8 and TRBJ1-3, is GAGVSQSPRYKVAKRGQDVALRCDPISGHVSLFWYQQALGQGPEFLTYFQNEAQLDKSGLPSDRFFAERPEGSVSTLKIQRTQQEDSAVYLCANNPVESGNTIYFGEGSWLTVV.

This clonotype has a handful of counts. The CDR3 reads CATSTPPGTSGDPTLTDTQYF. The CDR3 DNA is TGTGCCACCAGCACGCCTCCCGGGACTAGCGGGGACCCGACCCTCACAGATACGCAGTATTTT. V gene TRBV15 combines with J gene TRBJ2-3; the match to TRBD2 covers 13 bases. Germline V CDR1 and CDR2: LNHNV, YYDKDF (reference sequence). V shed 4 bases and J 2 bases; nucleotides not matched to a gene: 18. The CDR3 has 21 amino acids.